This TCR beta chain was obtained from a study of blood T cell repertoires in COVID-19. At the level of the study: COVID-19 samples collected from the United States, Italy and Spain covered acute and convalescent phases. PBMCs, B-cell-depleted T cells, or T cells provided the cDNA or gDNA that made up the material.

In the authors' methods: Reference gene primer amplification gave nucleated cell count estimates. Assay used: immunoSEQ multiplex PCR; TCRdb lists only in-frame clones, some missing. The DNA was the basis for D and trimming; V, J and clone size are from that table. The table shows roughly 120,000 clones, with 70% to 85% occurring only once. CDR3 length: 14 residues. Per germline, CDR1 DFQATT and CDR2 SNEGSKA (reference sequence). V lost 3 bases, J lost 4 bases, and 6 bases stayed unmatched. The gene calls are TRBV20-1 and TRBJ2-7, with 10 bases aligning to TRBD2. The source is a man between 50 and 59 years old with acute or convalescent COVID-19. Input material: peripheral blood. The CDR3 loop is CSASSLAGTYEQYF. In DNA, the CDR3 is TGCAGTGCTAGTTCACTAGCGGGAACGTACGAGCAGTACTTC.